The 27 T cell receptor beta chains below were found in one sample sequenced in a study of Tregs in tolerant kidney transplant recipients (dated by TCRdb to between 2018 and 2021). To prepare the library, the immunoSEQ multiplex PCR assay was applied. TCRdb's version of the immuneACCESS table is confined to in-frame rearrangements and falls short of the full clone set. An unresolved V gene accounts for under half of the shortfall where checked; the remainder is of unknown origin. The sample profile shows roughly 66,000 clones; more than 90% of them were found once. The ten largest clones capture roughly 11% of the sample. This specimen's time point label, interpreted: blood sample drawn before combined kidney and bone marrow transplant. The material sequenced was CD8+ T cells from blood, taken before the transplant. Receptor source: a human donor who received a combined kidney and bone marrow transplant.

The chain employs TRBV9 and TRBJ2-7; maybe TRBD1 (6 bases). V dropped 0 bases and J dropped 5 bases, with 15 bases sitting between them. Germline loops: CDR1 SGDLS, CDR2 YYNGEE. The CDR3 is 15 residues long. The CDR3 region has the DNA TGTGCCAGCAGCGTAGGAGGGGGTTCGCTCCACGAGCAGTACTTC. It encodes CASSVGGGSLHEQYF. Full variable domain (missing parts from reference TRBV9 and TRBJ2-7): DSGVTQTPKHLITATGQRVTLRCSPRSGDLSVYWYQQSLDQGLQFLIQYYNGEERAKGNILERFSAQQFPDLHSELNLSSLELGDSALYFCASSVGGGSLHEQYFGPGTRLTVT.

CDR3 region: CASSGGARAGNTIYF. The DNA for the CDR3 is TGTGCCAGCAGTGGAGGGGCGCGGGCTGGAAACACCATATATTTT. The chain joins TRBV6-7 to TRBJ1-3; the D gene is possibly TRBD1 (5 bases). TRBV6-7 falls under the ORF class, with uncertain function. Trimming shortened V by 5 bases and J by 2 bases, and 13 bases separated the two germline ends. This CDR3 is 15 amino acids long.

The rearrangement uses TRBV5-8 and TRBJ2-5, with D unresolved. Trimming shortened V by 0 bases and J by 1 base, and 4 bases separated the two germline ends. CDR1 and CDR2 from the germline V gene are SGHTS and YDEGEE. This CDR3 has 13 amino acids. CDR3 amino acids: CASSLDSQETQYF. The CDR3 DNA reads TGTGCCAGCAGCTTGGACAGCCAAGAGACCCAGTACTTC.

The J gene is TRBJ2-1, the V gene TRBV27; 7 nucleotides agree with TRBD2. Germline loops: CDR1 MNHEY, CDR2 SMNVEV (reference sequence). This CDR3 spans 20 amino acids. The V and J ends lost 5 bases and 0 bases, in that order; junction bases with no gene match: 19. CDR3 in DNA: TGTGCCAGCAGTCCCCATGCTAGCGGCCCTACCCTTAGCTCCTACAATGAGCAGTTCTTC. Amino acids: CASSPHASGPTLSSYNEQFF.

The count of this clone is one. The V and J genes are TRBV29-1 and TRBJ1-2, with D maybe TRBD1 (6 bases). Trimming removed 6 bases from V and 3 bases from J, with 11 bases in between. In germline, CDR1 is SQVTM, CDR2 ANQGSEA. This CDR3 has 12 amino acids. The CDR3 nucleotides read TGCAGCGTCCCCCCAGGGGACTATGGCTACACCTTC. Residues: CSVPPGDYGYTF.

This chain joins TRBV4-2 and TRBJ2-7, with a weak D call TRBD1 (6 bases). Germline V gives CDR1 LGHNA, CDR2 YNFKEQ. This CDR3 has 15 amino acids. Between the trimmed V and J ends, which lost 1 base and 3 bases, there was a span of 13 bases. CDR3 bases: TGTGCCAGCAGCCAAGTGTTCGGGACACTCTACGAGCAGTACTTC. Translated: CASSQVFGTLYEQYF.

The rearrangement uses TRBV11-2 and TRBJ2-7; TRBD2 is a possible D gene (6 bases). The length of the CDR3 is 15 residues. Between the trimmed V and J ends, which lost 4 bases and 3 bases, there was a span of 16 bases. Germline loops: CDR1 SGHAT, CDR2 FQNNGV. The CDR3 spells CASSSSGGTNYEQYF. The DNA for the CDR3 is TGTGCCAGCAGCTCTTCCGGCGGGACCAACTACGAGCAGTACTTC. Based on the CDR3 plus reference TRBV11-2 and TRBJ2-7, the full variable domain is EAGVAQSPRYKIIEKRQSVAFWCNPISGHATLYWYQQILGQGPKLLIQFQNNGVVDDSQLPKDRFSAERLKGVDSTLKIQPAKLEDSAVYLCASSSSGGTNYEQYFGPGTRLTVT.

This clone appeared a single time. CDR3 nucleotides: TGTGCCAGCAGCTTAGCAGGGCAGGGTCGGACCGGGGAGCTGTTTTTT. As protein: CASSLAGQGRTGELFF. The chain uses TRBV7-6 and TRBJ2-2, with a possible D match to TRBD1 (5 bases). This CDR3 is built from 16 residues. Germline loops: CDR1 SGHVS, CDR2 FNYEAQ. The V gene lost 0 bases and the J gene lost 5 bases, with 13 bases spanning the gap.

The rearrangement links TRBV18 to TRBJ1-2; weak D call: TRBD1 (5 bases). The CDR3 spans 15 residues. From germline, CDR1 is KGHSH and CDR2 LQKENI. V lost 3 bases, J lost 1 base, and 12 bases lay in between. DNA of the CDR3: TGTGCCAGCTCACCTGACACAGGCTATAACTATGGCTACACCTTC. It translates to CASSPDTGYNYGYTF.

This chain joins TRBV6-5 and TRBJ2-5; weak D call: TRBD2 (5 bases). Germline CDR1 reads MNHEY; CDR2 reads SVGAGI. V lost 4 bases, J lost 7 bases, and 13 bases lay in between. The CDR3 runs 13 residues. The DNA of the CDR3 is TGTGCCAGCAGTTGGACCAGCCGGGGGACCCAGTACTTC. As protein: CASSWTSRGTQYF.

This CDR3 reads CASGVGTEAFF. The CDR3 bases are TGTGCCTCGGGGGTAGGCACTGAAGCTTTCTTT. The chain uses TRBV5-8 and TRBJ1-1; a possible D gene is TRBD1 (5 bases). This CDR3 has 11 amino acids. Trimming cost V 10 bases and J 4 bases, with 11 bases left between them. CDR1 and CDR2 from the germline V gene are SGHTS and YDEGEE.

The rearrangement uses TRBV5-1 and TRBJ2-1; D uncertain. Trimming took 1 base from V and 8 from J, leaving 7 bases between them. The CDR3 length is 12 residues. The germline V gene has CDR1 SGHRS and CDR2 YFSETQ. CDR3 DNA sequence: TGCGCCAGCAGCTTGACAGACCATGAGCAGTTCTTC. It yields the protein CASSLTDHEQFF.

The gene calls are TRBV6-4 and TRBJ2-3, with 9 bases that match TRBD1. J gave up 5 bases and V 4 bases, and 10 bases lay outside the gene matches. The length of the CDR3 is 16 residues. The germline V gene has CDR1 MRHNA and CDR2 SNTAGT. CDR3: CASSVLGQGKGDTQYF. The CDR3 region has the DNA TGTGCCAGCAGTGTTCTCGGACAGGGGAAGGGAGATACGCAGTATTTT.

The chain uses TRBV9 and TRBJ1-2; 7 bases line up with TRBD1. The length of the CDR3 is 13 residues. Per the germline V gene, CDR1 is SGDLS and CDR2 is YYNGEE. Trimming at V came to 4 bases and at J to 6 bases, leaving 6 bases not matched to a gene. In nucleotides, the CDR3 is TGTGCCAGCAGCACCCGGGACAGCGATGGCTACACCTTC. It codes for CASSTRDSDGYTF.

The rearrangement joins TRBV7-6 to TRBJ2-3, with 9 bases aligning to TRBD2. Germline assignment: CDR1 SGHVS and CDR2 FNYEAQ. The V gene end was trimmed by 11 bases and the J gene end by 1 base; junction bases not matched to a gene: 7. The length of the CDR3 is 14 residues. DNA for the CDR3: TGTGCCGTCGGTAGCGGGGGTCGCACAGATACGCAGTATTTT. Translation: CAVGSGGRTDTQYF.

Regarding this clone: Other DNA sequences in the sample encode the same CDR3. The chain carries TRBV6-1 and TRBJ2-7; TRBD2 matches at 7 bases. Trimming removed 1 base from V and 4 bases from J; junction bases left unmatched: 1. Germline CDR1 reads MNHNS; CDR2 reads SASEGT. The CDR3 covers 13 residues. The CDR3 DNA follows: TGTGCCAGCAGTGAAGGACTAGCTTACGAGCAGTACTTC. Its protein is CASSEGLAYEQYF.

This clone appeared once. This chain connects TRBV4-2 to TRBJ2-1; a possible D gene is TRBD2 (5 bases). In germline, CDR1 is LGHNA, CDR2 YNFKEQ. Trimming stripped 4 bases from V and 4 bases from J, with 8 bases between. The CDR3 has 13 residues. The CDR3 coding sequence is TGTGCCAGCAGCCCCGGAGGTTACAATGAGCAGTTCTTC. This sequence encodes CASSPGGYNEQFF.

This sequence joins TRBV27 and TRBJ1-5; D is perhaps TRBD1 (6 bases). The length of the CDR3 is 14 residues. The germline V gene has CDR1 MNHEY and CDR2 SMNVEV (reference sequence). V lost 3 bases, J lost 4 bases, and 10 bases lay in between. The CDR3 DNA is TGTGCCAGCAGTTTTGGACAGAAAAATCAGCCCCAGCATTTT. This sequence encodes CASSFGQKNQPQHF.

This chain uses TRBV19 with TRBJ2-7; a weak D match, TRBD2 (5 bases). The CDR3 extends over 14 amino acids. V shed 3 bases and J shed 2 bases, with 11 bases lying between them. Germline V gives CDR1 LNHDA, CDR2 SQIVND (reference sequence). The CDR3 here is CASSITSGAYEQYF. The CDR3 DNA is TGTGCCAGTAGTATTACGTCCGGGGCCTACGAGCAGTACTTC.

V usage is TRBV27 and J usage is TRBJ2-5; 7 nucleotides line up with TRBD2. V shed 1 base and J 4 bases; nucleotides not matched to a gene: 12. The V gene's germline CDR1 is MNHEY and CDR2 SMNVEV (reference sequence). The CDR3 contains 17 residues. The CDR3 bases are TGTGCCAGCAGTTTATTCCCCCCTGGCGGGAGATTAGAGACCCAGTACTTC. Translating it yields CASSLFPPGGRLETQYF.

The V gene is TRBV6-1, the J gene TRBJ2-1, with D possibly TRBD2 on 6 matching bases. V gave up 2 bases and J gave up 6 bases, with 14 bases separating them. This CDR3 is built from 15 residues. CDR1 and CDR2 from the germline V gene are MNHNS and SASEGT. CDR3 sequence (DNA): TGTGCCAGCAGTGAAACCGCGGATAGCGGCAATGAGCAGTTCTTC. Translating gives CASSETADSGNEQFF.

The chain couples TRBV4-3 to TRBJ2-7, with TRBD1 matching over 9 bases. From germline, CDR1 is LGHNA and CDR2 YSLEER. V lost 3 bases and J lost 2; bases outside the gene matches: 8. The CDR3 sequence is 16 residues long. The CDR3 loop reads CASSQVAGTGTYEQYF. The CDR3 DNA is TGCGCCAGCAGCCAGGTCGCCGGGACAGGGACCTACGAGCAGTACTTC.

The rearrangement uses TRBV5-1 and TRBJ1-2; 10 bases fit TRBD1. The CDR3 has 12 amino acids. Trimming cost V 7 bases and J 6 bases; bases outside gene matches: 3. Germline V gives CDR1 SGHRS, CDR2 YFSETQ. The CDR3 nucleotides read TGCGCCAGCTCAGGACAGGGGGATGGCTACACCTTC. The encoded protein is CASSGQGDGYTF. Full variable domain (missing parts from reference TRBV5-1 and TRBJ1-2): KAGVTQTPRYLIKTRGQQVTLSCSPISGHRSVSWYQQTPGQGLQFLFEYFSETQRNKGNFPGRFSGRQFSNSRSEMNVSTLELGDSALYLCASSGQGDGYTFGSGTRLTVV.

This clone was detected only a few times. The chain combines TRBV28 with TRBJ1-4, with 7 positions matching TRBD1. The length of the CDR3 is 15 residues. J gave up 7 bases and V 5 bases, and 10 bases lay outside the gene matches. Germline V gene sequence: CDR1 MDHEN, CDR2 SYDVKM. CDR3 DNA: TGTGCCAGCAGTCCCCAGGACAGGTGGAGTGAAAAACTGTTTTTT. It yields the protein CASSPQDRWSEKLFF.

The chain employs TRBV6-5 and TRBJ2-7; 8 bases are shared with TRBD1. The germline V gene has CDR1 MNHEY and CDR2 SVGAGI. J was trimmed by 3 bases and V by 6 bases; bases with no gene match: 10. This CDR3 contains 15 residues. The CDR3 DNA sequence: TGTGCCAGCAGATATAGGACAGGGTACGACTACGAGCAGTACTTC. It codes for CASRYRTGYDYEQYF.

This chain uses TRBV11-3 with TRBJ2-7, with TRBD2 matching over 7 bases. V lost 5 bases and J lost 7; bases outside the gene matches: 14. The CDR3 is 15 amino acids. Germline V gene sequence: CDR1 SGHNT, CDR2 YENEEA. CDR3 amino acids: CASSPWAGVRGEQYF. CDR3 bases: TGTGCCAGCAGCCCCTGGGCGGGAGTGCGGGGGGAGCAGTACTTC.

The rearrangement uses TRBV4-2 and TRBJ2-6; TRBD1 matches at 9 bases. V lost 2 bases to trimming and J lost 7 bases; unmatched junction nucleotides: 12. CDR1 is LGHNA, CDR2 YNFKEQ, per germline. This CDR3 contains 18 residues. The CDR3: CASSQRPGQGSGANVLTF. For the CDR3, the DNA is TGTGCCAGCAGCCAACGACCGGGACAGGGAAGTGGAGCCAACGTCCTGACTTTC.